The present T cell receptor beta chain was sequenced within a study of T cell changes during pregnancy in multiple sclerosis. The method was immunoSEQ multiplex PCR; TCRdb's version includes in-frame clones alone and lacks a portion of them. The table has about 33,000 clones, roughly nine tenths seen once. With 5 bases clipped from V and 6 bases from J, the junction kept 7 bases outside the gene matches. CDR1 and CDR2 (germline): MGHRA, YSYEKL. The CDR3 is made up of 15 amino acids. The TCR comes from a female donor in good health, enrolled as a control in a pregnancy study. The chain couples TRBV4-1 to TRBJ1-2; TRBD1 matches 12 bases. Sequenced material: CD4+ T cells from peripheral blood mononuclear cells, taken in the third trimester of pregnancy. CDR3 residues: CASSSGQGAQHGYTF. The CDR3 DNA is TGCGCCAGCAGCTCGGGACAGGGGGCACAGCATGGCTACACCTTC.